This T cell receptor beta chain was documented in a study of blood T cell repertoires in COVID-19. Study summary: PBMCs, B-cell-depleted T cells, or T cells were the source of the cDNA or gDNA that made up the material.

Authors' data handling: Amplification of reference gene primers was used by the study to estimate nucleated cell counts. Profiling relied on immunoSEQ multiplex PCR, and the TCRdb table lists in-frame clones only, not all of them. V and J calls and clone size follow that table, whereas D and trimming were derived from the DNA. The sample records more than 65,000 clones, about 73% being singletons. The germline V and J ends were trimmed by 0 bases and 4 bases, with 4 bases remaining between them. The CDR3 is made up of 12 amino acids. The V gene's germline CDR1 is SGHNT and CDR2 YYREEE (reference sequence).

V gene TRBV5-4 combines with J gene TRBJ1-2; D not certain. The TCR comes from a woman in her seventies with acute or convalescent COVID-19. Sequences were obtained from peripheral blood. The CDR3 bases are TGTGCCAGCAGCTTGGCGGGCTATGGCTACACCTTC. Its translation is CASSLAGYGYTF.